Below are 9 T cell receptor beta chains sequenced from a single sample in a study of T cells after yellow fever vaccination. In TCRdb, the 5' RACE reads were re-called with MiXCR into one record per CDR3 protein. The sample includes some 600,000 distinct CDR3 sequences, 9% to 15% of them seen just once. Source: PBMCs, taken on the day of the yellow fever booster vaccination. These receptors were obtained from a man aged 25-45 years who received the YFV17D yellow fever vaccine.

This clonotype was found once. The chain employs TRBV5-1 and TRBJ2-2; 7 nucleotides match TRBD2. In germline, CDR1 is SGHRS, CDR2 YFSETQ. The CDR3 extends over 15 amino acids. J gave up 3 bases and V 0 bases, and 2 bases lay outside the gene matches. CDR3 protein: CASSLDGRYTGELFF. In nucleotides, the CDR3 is TGCGCCAGCAGCTTGGACGGGAGGTACACCGGGGAGCTGTTTTTT.

This clonotype was seen a few times. The chain links TRBV7-2 to TRBJ2-7; possible D gene TRBD2, 5 bases. The CDR3 consists of 15 residues. Trimming left V 0 bases short and J 2 bases short, with 11 bases between. From germline, CDR1 is SGHTA and CDR2 FQGNSA. The CDR3 is CASSLAFGVPYEQYF. Written as DNA, the CDR3 is TGTGCCAGCAGCTTAGCGTTCGGGGTCCCCTACGAGCAGTACTTC.

The chain links TRBV7-8 to TRBJ2-7; maybe TRBD2 (5 bases). The CDR3 extends over 14 amino acids. The V gene lost 5 bases and the J gene lost 5 bases, with 16 bases spanning the gap. Germline V gene lookup returns CDR1 SGHVS and CDR2 FQNEAQ. The CDR3 sequence is CASSPGGLGDEQYF. The CDR3 DNA reads as TGTGCCAGCAGCCCAGGAGGTCTCGGCGACGAGCAGTACTTC.

This chain joins TRBV6-5 and TRBJ2-1; D is uncertain. V lost 3 bases and J 3 bases, leaving 12 bases between the germline ends. This CDR3 spans 15 amino acids. Germline V gene lookup returns CDR1 MNHEY and CDR2 SVGAGI. The chain's CDR3 is CASSYDIHLYNEQFF. DNA of the CDR3: TGTGCCAGCAGTTATGACATACACCTCTACAATGAGCAGTTCTTC.

The V call is TRBV2, the J call TRBJ1-6, with D uncertain. From germline, CDR1 is SNHLY and CDR2 FYNNEI. Trimming removed 2 bases from V and 1 base from J, with 6 bases in between. The CDR3 totals 15 residues. The CDR3: CASSERGSYNSPLHF. CDR3 coding DNA: TGTGCCAGCAGTGAACGAGGTTCCTATAATTCACCCCTCCACTTT.

The CDR3 DNA follows: TGCGCCAGCGTTGACAAACTGCGTGGCTACACCTTC. Translated, it gives CASVDKLRGYTF. V and J are TRBV10-2 and TRBJ1-2, with D uncertain. The CDR3 sequence is 12 residues long. Germline V gene data show CDR1 as WSHSY and CDR2 as SAAADI. Trimming left V 8 bases short and J 7 bases short, with 14 bases between.

This clonotype was detected a few times. The chain recombines TRBV5-6 with TRBJ2-1; TRBD1 aligns across 8 bases. Germline lookup yields CDR1 SGHDT and CDR2 YYEEEE. The CDR3 loop spans 14 amino acids. V was pared by 0 bases and J by 8 bases, with 4 bases of the junction left unmatched. For the CDR3, the DNA is TGTGCCAGCAGCTTGGCCGGACAGGGACATGAGCAGTTCTTC. This encodes CASSLAGQGHEQFF.

The CDR3 loop reads CASSSPTLQGNYGYTF. In DNA form, the CDR3 reads TGTGCCAGCAGTTCCCCGACCCTTCAAGGGAACTATGGCTACACCTTC. V and J are TRBV28 and TRBJ1-2; D remains ambiguous. There are 16 residues in the CDR3. Germline CDR1 MDHEN, CDR2 SYDVKM. The ends were cut back, 4 bases at V and 2 bases at J, with 17 bases in the middle.

V and J are TRBV2 and TRBJ2-5; 12 bases agree with TRBD2. The germline V gene encodes CDR1 SNHLY and CDR2 FYNNEI. The CDR3 covers 16 residues. V lost 7 bases and J lost 1; bases outside the gene matches: 7. CDR3 sequence reads: CASTFGLAGFQETQYF. The CDR3 DNA is TGTGCCAGCACCTTCGGACTAGCGGGGTTCCAAGAGACCCAGTACTTC.